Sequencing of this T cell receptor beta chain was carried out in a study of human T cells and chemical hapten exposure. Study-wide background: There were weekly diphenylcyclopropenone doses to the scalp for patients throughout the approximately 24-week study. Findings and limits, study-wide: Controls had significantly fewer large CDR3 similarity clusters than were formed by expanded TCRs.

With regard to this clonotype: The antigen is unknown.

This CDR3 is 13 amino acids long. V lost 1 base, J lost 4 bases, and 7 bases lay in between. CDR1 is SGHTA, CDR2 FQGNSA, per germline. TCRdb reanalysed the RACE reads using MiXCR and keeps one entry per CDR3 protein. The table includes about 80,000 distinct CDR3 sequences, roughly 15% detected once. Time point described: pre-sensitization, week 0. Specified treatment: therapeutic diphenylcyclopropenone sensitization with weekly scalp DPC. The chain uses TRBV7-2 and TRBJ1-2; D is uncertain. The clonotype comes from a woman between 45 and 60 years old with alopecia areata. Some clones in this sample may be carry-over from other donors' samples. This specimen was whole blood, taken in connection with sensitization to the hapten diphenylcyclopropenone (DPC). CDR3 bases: TGTGCCAGCAGCTTAGACAACCCCTATGGCTACACCTTC. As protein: CASSLDNPYGYTF.